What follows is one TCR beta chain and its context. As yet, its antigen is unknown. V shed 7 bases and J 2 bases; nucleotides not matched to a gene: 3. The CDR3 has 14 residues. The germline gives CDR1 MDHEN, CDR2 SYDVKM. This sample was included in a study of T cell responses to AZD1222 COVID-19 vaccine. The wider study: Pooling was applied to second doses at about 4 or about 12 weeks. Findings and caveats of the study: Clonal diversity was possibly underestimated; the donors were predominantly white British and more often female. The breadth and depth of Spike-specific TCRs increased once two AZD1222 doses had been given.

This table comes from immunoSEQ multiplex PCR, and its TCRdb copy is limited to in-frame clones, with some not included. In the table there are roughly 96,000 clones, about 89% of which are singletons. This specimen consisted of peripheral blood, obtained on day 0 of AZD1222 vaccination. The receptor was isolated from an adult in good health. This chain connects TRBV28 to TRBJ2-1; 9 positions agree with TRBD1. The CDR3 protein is CASIRDRAYNEQFF. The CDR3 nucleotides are TGTGCCAGCATAAGGGACAGGGCCTACAATGAGCAGTTCTTC.